This TCR beta chain was profiled in a study of graft-versus-host responses after intestinal transplantation. The count of this clone is one. Antigen unknown. The CDR3 extends over 17 amino acids. Findings and caveats of the study: In patients with graft-donor T cell macrochimerism, allograft graft-versus-host to host-versus-graft clonal ratios were high.

Only in-frame clones appear in the TCRdb table, and some are missing; sequencing was by immunoSEQ multiplex PCR. This table has roughly 12,000 clones, 65% to 85% appearing once. The clonotype was recovered from a human patient who received an intestinal transplant, so some T cells may come from the graft donor. Sequencing was performed on PBMCs, taken roughly 130 days after transplant. V usage is TRBV21-1 and J usage is TRBJ2-7; the DNA was not compared with TRBD2, the D call given in the table. TRBV21-1 counts as a pseudogene. The CDR3, as DNA: TGTGCCAGCAGCAAAAAAAGGACAGGGCGGGAGGGCTACGAGCAGTACTTC. As protein: CASSKKRTGREGYEQYF.